This T cell receptor beta chain came from a study of identifying expanded T cells in peripheral blood (dated by TCRdb to the late 2010s). In the study overall: Separate aliquots of the same genomic DNA pool were sequenced to produce technical replicates, and four replicates were compared in pairs. What the work shows at the level of the full study, not this receptor alone: Across all healthy-donor time intervals, the beta-binomial model significantly cut both the number of clones called differentially abundant and the false-positive rate. The authors expected that biological variance in healthy repertoires might rise further over much longer intervals, such as months to years. Between technical replicates the binomial model flagged about 1.2 differentially abundant clones, whereas over roughly 2 weeks the binomial model flagged about 15 and over four weeks about 19. Variance in clone template counts between roughly two-week samples significantly increased with total template count across all healthy donors.

No immune events, such as infections, were documented for the healthy donors during the collection period. Time-dependent variance in a beta-binomial model of T-cell clone differential abundance was calibrated using healthy-donor blood repertoires as a training cohort. There were 10 healthy donors in the training cohort, of whom 3 were female and 7 were male. The donors were between about 29 and 65 years old, with an average age of roughly 40 years. Whole blood was collected from each healthy donor at three time points spaced about two weeks apart and obtained from a commercial supplier. For immunosequencing, genomic DNA was extracted from unsorted whole blood. As concerns this clone: Its cognate antigen has yet to be identified. Base-call qualities are not available, and no considerably larger clone is one nucleotide away.

The CDR3 spans 16 residues, from the cysteine through the phenylalanine. Only CDR3 DNA is held: 48 bases, read in frame from base 1. The germline V gene (reference sequence) yields MNHEY for CDR1 and SMNVEV for CDR2. Cut back by 6 bases and 1 base, the V and J ends lie 18 bases apart. TCRbeta CDR3 regions were profiled by bias-controlled multiplex PCR amplification of genomic DNA with the immunoSEQ Assay. The source study handled its data this way. The absolute abundance of each unique TCRbeta CDR3 region was quantified after sequences were collapsed and filtered. Differential abundance was tested with two models: a binomial (Fisher-equivalent) model and a beta-binomial model that adds time-dependent variance fitted from healthy donors. Clones with fewer than 5 combined templates were excluded, and clones with Benjamini-Hochberg FDR below 0.01 were called differentially abundant. Using the form v = (b*log(k)+a)^2, the beta-binomial variance was modeled as a function of the total template count across the two samples. The immuneACCESS repertoire file appears here via TCRdb, limited to in-frame rearrangements. These files lack a portion of the clones; in checked studies, under half of the deficit traces to unresolved V genes, and the cause of the others is not known. From that table come the V and J calls and clone size; the DNA was used to work out D and trimming. The table for this sample lists tens of thousands of clones; approximately 86% of them were counted only once. The ten most abundant clones make up under 6% of the sample.

Sequencing was performed on blood. The sequence was obtained from a person between 18 and 75 years old in good health. The chain links TRBV27 with TRBJ1-1, with no confident D gene call. The base sequence is TGTGCCAGCAGCCATCGTAGGCCACTAAAGAACACTGAAGCTTTCTTT. Translation gives CASSHRRPLKNTEAFF.